These 15 T cell receptor beta chains share one sample of origin, sequenced in a study of shared clonotypes between healthy human individuals. TCRdb's copy holds only in-frame clones and misses some; the assay was immunoSEQ multiplex PCR. The sample contains 450,000 to 550,000 clones, 70% to 80% of which appear only once. Specimen: PBMCs. These receptors originate from a woman aged 40 to 50 in good health. Some clones in this sample may be carry-over from other donors' samples.

This chain uses TRBV2 with TRBJ2-7; TRBD2 aligns across 14 bases. This CDR3 comprises 15 residues. Germline V lookup: CDR1 SNHLY, CDR2 FYNNEI. V lost 6 bases to trimming and J lost 6 bases; unmatched junction nucleotides: 7. This chain's CDR3 is CASRIGTSGRGEQYF. The CDR3 DNA reads as TGTGCCAGCAGGATCGGGACTAGCGGGAGAGGCGAGCAGTACTTC.

CDR3 region: CASSLDQNIQYF. In DNA form, the CDR3 reads TGTGCCAGCAGCTTAGACCAAAACATTCAGTACTTC. This rearrangement joins TRBV7-5 to TRBJ2-4. TRBV7-5 is assigned pseudogene status. The CDR3 loop spans 12 amino acids.

This clone was recorded a few times. The CDR3 sequence is CASSRLDLNTEAFF. The CDR3 bases are TGTGCCAGTAGTCGCCTAGACTTGAACACTGAAGCTTTCTTT. The rearrangement links TRBV19 to TRBJ1-1; D not certain. V was trimmed by 5 bases and J by 0 bases, leaving 10 bases between them. Germline assignment: CDR1 LNHDA and CDR2 SQIVND (reference sequence). CDR3 length equals 14 residues.

The rearrangement joins TRBV11-2 to TRBJ2-1, with a tentative D call TRBD1 (5 bases). CDR3 length equals 15 residues. V lost 4 bases and J 6 bases, leaving 16 bases between the germline ends. The germline V gene has CDR1 SGHAT and CDR2 FQNNGV. This CDR3 reads CASSSLWTRGNEQFF. DNA for the CDR3: TGTGCCAGCAGCTCCCTGTGGACAAGGGGCAATGAGCAGTTCTTC.

The J gene is TRBJ2-2, the V gene TRBV28; 8 bases map to TRBD2. Per the germline V gene, CDR1 is MDHEN and CDR2 is SYDVKM. The CDR3 has 16 residues. The J segment lost 0 bases and the V segment lost 6 bases, leaving 6 bases of the junction unmatched. This CDR3 reads CASRESSGTNTGELFF. The CDR3 coding sequence is TGTGCCAGCAGGGAAAGTAGCGGGACGAACACCGGGGAGCTGTTTTTT.

J is TRBJ1-2 and V is TRBV5-6, with 8 nucleotides matching TRBD1. This CDR3 comprises 16 residues. J gave up 7 bases and V 0 bases, and 11 bases lay outside the gene matches. Germline V gene data show CDR1 as SGHDT and CDR2 as YYEEEE. The CDR3 sequence is CASSLGQGIRPGGYTF. CDR3 DNA sequence: TGTGCCAGCAGCTTGGGACAGGGGATCCGACCTGGTGGCTACACCTTC.

The chain uses TRBV5-4 and TRBJ2-5, with TRBD2 identical over 15 bases. From germline, CDR1 is SGHNT and CDR2 YYREEE (reference sequence). The ends lost 3 bases at V and 4 bases at J; junction bases unmatched: 4. The CDR3 runs 16 residues. CDR3 in amino acids: CASSWTSGRAVETQYF. The CDR3 DNA sequence: TGTGCCAGCAGCTGGACTAGCGGGAGGGCCGTAGAGACCCAGTACTTC.

The chain uses TRBV27 and TRBJ2-6; either TRBD1 or TRBD2 may supply D (5 bases each). V dropped 6 bases and J dropped 0 bases, with 18 bases sitting between them. CDR3 length: 18 residues. Germline loops: CDR1 MNHEY, CDR2 SMNVEV (reference sequence). CDR3 bases: TGTGCCAGCAGGAACTCCGGGACGGATTACTCTGGGGCCAACGTCCTGACTTTC. As protein: CASRNSGTDYSGANVLTF.

This chain connects TRBV10-3 to TRBJ1-5, with D perhaps matching TRBD1 (6 bases). The V gene lost 1 base and the J gene lost 9 bases, with 10 bases spanning the gap. Germline CDR1 reads ENHRY; CDR2 reads SYGVKD. The CDR3 extends over 13 amino acids. CDR3 loop: CAISELGGTPQHF. CDR3 sequence (DNA): TGTGCCATCAGTGAGTTAGGGGGGACGCCCCAGCATTTT.

The chain has TRBV10-3 and TRBJ1-4, with D possibly matching TRBD1 (5 bases). The length of the CDR3 is 14 residues. The V gene's germline CDR1 is ENHRY and CDR2 SYGVKD. V lost 6 bases, J lost 5 bases, and 13 bases lay in between. Here the CDR3 reads CAISGTTGNEKLFF. DNA for the CDR3: TGTGCCATCAGCGGGACGACGGGAAATGAAAAACTGTTTTTT.

The J gene is TRBJ2-4, the V gene TRBV2, with D perhaps TRBD2 (5 bases). The ends were cut back, 3 bases at V and 2 bases at J, with 11 bases in the middle. This CDR3 is 15 amino acids long. Per the germline V gene, CDR1 is SNHLY and CDR2 is FYNNEI. CDR3 in amino acids: CASSDEGRSKNIQYF. CDR3 DNA sequence: TGTGCCAGCAGTGATGAGGGCAGGTCCAAAAACATTCAGTACTTC.

J is TRBJ1-2 and V is TRBV10-2; D is uncertain. This CDR3 contains 12 residues. Germline-derived CDR1 and CDR2 are WSHSY and SAAADI. V lost 2 bases and J 3 bases, leaving 4 bases between the germline ends. In DNA form, the CDR3 reads TGCGCCAGCAGTGAGAGAGACTATGGCTACACCTTC. Protein product: CASSERDYGYTF.

The V call is TRBV18, the J call TRBJ2-7, with D unresolved. Germline values: CDR1 KGHSH, CDR2 LQKENI. Trimming took 6 bases from V and 5 from J, leaving 20 bases between them. This CDR3 has 15 amino acids. The CDR3 DNA is TGTGCCAGCTCTAATGACGGGTTCCCGACCAACGAGCAGTACTTC. Translating it yields CASSNDGFPTNEQYF.

This chain uses TRBV7-9 with TRBJ2-2, with unresolved D. In germline, CDR1 is SEHNR, CDR2 FQNEAQ (reference sequence). This CDR3 region has 14 residues. The V and J ends lost 1 base and 6 bases respectively, with 9 bases between them. The CDR3 coding sequence is TGTGCCAGCAGCTTAGTTCAGGCGTCCGGGGAGCTGTTTTTT. This encodes CASSLVQASGELFF. The variable domain in full, with the rest retrieved from reference TRBV7-9 and TRBJ2-2, is DTGVSQNPRHKITKRGQNVTFRCDPISEHNRLYWYRQTLGQGPEFLTYFQNEAQLEKSRLLSDRFSAERPKGSFSTLEIQRTEQGDSAMYLCASSLVQASGELFFGEGSRLTVL.

J is TRBJ1-6 and V is TRBV28; D might be TRBD1 (5 bases). V was shortened by 10 bases and J by 10 bases, with 14 bases between the two germline ends. Germline values: CDR1 MDHEN, CDR2 SYDVKM. This CDR3 has 12 amino acids. CDR3 sequence reads: CATQDEGSPLHF. CDR3 sequence (DNA): TGTGCCACCCAGGATGAGGGGTCACCCCTCCACTTT.